This TCR beta chain came from a study of blood T cell repertoires in COVID-19. About the study: PBMCs, B-cell-depleted T cells, or T cells provided the cDNA or gDNA that made up the material.

There are 14 residues in the CDR3. The V gene lost 5 bases and the J gene lost 9 bases, with 14 bases spanning the gap. Germline V CDR1 and CDR2: LNHDA, SQIVND (reference sequence). Sequencing used immunoSEQ multiplex PCR; TCRdb keeps in-frame clones, though not all of them. In the table there are roughly 97,000 clones, 85% to 90% of which are singletons. The sample taken for sequencing was peripheral blood. The chain combines TRBV19 with TRBJ1-6; weak D call: TRBD1 (6 bases). The TCR comes from a human donor in a cohort sampled during active COVID-19. In DNA, the CDR3 is TGTGCCAGTAGTTCAGCGGGGGGCAGTTCACCCCTCCACTTT. It is translated as CASSSAGGSSPLHF. Drawing the rest from reference TRBV19 and TRBJ1-6, the complete variable domain is DGGITQSPKYLFRKEGQNVTLSCEQNLNHDAMYWYRQDPGQGLRLIYYSQIVNDFQKGDIAEGYSVSREKKESFPLTVTSAQKNPTAFYLCASSSAGGSSPLHFGNGTRLTVT.